The TCR beta chain described here comes from a study of blood T cell repertoires in COVID-19. In the original workflow: The assay estimated nucleated cells by amplifying reference gene primers. TCRdb's copy holds only in-frame clones and misses some; the assay was immunoSEQ multiplex PCR. The V and J calls and clone size were taken over from that table, and D and trimming were inferred from the DNA. The sample records over 120,000 clones, 79% being singletons. The Seattle patients, enrolled during active infection, were followed longitudinally. The clonotype was recovered from a woman between 65 and 79 years old with COVID-19, enrolled during active disease. Sequenced sample: peripheral blood.

CDR3 protein: CASSPGSLAYGYTF. Written as DNA, the CDR3 is TGCGCCAGCAGCCCTGGGAGTCTTGCCTATGGCTACACCTTC. The genes are TRBV5-1 and TRBJ1-2, with D hard to call. Trimming shortened V by 4 bases and J by 4 bases, and 14 bases separated the two germline ends. Germline assignment: CDR1 SGHRS and CDR2 YFSETQ. The CDR3 is made up of 14 amino acids.